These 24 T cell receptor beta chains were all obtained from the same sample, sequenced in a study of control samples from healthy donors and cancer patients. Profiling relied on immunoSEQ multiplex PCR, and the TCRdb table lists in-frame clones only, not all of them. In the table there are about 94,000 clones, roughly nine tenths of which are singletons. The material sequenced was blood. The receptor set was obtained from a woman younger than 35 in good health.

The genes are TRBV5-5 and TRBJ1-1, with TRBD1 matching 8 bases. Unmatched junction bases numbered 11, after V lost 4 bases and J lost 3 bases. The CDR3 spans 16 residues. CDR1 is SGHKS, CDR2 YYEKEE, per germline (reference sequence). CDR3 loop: CASSPAGQEPYTEAFF. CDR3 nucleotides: TGTGCCAGCAGCCCGGCGGGACAGGAGCCTTACACTGAAGCTTTCTTT.

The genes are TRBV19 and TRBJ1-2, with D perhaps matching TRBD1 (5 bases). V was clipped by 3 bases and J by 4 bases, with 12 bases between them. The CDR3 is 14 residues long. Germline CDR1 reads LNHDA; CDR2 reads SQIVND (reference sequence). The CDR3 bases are TGTGCCAGTAGTATCGTCGACAGCCGCTATGGCTACACCTTC. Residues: CASSIVDSRYGYTF.

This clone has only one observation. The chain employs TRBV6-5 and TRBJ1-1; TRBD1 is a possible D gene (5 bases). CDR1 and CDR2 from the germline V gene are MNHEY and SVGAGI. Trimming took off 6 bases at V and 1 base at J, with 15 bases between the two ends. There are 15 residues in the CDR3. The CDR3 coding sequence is TGTGCCAGCAGACCTCAGGGAAGAGGGAACACTGAAGCTTTCTTT. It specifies CASRPQGRGNTEAFF.

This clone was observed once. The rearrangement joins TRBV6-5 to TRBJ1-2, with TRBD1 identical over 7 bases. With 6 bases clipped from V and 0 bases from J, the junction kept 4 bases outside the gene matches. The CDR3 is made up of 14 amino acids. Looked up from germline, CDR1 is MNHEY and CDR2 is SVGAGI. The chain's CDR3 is CASRRTGPNYGYTF. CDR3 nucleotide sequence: TGTGCCAGCAGGCGGACAGGCCCTAACTATGGCTACACCTTC.

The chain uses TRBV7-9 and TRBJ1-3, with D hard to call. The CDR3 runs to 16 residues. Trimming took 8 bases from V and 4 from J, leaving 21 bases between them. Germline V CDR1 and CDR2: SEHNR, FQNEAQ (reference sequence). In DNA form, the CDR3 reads TGTGCCAGCCATGGTGTTGGTCCCAAGGGCGGAAACACCATATATTTT. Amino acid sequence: CASHGVGPKGGNTIYF.

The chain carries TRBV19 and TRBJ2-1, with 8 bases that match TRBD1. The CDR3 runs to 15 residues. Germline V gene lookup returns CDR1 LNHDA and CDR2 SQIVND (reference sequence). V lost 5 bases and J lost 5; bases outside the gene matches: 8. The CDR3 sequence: CASSVRQGIDNEQFF. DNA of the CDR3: TGTGCCAGTAGTGTGCGACAGGGGATCGACAATGAGCAGTTCTTC.

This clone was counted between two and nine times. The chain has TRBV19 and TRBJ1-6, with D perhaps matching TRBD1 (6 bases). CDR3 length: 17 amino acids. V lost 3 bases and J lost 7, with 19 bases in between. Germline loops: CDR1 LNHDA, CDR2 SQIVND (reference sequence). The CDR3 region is CASSIPFSTGTNSPLHF. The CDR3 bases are TGTGCCAGTAGTATCCCTTTCTCAACCGGGACAAATTCACCCCTCCACTTT. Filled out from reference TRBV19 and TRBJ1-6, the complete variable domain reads DGGITQSPKYLFRKEGQNVTLSCEQNLNHDAMYWYRQDPGQGLRLIYYSQIVNDFQKGDIAEGYSVSREKKESFPLTVTSAQKNPTAFYLCASSIPFSTGTNSPLHFGNGTRLTVT.

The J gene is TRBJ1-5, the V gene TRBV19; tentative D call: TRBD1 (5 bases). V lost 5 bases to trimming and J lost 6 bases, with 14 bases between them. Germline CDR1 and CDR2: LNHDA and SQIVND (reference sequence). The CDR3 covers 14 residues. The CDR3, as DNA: TGTGCCAGTAGTCCCACGGCAGGGCGTCAGCCCCAGCATTTT. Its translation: CASSPTAGRQPQHF.

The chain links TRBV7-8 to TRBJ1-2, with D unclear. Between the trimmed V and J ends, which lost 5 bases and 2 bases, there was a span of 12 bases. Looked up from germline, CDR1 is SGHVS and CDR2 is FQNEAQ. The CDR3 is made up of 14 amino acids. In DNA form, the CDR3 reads TGTGCCAGCAGCCCAATCAGGACCAACTATGGCTACACCTTC. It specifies CASSPIRTNYGYTF. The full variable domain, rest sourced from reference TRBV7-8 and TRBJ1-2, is GAGVSQSPRYKVAKRGQDVALRCDPISGHVSLFWYQQALGQGPEFLTYFQNEAQLDKSGLPSDRFFAERPEGSVSTLKIQRTQQEDSAVYLCASSPIRTNYGYTFGSGTRLTVV.

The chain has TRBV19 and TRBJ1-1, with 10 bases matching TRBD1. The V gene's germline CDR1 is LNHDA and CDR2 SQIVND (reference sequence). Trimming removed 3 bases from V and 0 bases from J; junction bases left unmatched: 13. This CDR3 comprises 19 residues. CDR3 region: CASSIGWGQGLGLNTEAFF. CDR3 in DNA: TGTGCCAGTAGTATCGGTTGGGGACAGGGGCTCGGTTTGAACACTGAAGCTTTCTTT.

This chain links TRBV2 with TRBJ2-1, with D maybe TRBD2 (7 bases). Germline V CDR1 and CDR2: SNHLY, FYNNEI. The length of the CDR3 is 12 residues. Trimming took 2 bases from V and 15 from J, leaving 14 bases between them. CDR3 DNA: TGTGCCAGCAGTGAATGGGGGGGCCTATGGTTCTTC. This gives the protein CASSEWGGLWFF.

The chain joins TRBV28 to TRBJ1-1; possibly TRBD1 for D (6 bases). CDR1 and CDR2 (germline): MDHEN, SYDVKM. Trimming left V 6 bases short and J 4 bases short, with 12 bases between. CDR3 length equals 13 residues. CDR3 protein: CASRYREATEAFF. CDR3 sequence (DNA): TGTGCCAGCAGGTACAGGGAGGCCACTGAAGCTTTCTTT.

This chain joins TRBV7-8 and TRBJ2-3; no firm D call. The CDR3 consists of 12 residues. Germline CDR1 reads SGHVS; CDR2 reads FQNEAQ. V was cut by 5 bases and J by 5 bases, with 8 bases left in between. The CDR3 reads CASSRAVDTQYF. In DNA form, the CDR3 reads TGTGCCAGCAGCAGGGCGGTAGATACGCAGTATTTT.

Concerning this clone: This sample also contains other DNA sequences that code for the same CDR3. The CDR3 here is CASSEGREDTQYF. In DNA, the CDR3 is TGTGCCAGCAGTGAAGGCCGTGAAGATACGCAGTATTTT. J is TRBJ2-3 and V is TRBV6-1; D call uncertain. The germline V gene has CDR1 MNHNS and CDR2 SASEGT. Trimming pared 1 base from V and 5 bases from J, leaving 7 bases between. The length of the CDR3 is 13 residues.

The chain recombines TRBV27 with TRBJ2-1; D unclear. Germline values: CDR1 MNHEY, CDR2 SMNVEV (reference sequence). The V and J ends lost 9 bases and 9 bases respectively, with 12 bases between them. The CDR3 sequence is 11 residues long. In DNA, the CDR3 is TGTGCCAGTAGAATGTTTCGTGAGCAGTTCTTC. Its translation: CASRMFREQFF.

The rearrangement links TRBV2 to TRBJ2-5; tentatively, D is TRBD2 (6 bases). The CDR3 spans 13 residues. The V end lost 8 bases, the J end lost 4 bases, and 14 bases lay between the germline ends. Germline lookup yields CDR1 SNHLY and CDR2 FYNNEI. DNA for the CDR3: TGTGCCAGCCAAACGGGGGAAAGAGAGACCCAGTACTTC. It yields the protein CASQTGERETQYF. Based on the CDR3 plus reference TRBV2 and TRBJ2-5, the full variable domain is EPEVTQTPSHQVTQMGQEVILRCVPISNHLYFYWYRQILGQKVEFLVSFYNNEISEKSEIFDDQFSVERPDGSNFTLKIRSTKLEDSAMYFCASQTGERETQYFGPGTRLLVL.

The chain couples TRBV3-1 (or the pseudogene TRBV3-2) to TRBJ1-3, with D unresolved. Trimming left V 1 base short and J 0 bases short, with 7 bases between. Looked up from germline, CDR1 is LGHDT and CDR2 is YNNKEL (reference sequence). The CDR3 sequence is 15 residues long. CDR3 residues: CASSQGPLSGNTIYF. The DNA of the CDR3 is TGTGCCAGCAGCCAAGGACCGCTCTCTGGAAACACCATATATTTT.

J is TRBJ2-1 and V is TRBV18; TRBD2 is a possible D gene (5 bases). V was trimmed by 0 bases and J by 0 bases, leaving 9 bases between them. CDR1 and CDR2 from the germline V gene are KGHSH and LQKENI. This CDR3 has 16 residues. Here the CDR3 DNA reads TGTGCCAGCTCACCACCGTCGGGAAGCTCCTACAATGAGCAGTTCTTC. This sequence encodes CASSPPSGSSYNEQFF.

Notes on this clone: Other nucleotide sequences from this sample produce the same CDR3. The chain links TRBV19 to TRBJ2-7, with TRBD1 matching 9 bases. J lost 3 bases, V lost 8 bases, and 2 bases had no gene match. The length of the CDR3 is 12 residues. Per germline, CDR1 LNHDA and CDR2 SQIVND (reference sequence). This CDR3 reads CASSDRGYEQYF. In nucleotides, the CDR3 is TGTGCCAGTTCGGACAGGGGCTACGAGCAGTACTTC.

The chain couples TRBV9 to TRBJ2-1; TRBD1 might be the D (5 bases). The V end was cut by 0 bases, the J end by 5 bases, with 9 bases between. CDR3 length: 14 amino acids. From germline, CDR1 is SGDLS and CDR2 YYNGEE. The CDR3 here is CASSVGGENNEQFF. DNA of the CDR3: TGTGCCAGCAGCGTAGGGGGCGAAAACAATGAGCAGTTCTTC.

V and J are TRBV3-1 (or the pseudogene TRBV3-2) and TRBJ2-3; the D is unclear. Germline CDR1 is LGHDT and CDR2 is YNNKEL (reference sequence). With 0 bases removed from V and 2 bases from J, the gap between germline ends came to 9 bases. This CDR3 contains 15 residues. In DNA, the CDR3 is TGTGCCAGCAGCCAAGAGCTGGCCCTCACAGATACGCAGTATTTT. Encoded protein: CASSQELALTDTQYF.

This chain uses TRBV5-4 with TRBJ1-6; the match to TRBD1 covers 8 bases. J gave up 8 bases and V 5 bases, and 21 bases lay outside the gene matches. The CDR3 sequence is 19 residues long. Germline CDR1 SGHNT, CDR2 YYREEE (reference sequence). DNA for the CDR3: TGTGCCAGCAGGGAAATGGGACAGGAAGTCCCTAAGCTGGATTCACCCCTCCACTTT. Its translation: CASREMGQEVPKLDSPLHF.

For the CDR3, the DNA is TGTGCCAGCAGCCAAGATACCGATAACTATGGCTACACCTTC. Its translation: CASSQDTDNYGYTF. The chain carries TRBV3-1 (or the pseudogene TRBV3-2) and TRBJ1-2; no firm D call. This CDR3 contains 14 residues. The germline gives CDR1 LGHDT, CDR2 YNNKEL (reference sequence). V shed 0 bases and J shed 1 base, with 6 bases lying between them.

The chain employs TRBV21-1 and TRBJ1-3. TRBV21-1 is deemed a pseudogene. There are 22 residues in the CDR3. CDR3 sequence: CASSKLNLIHPEVTSSGNTIYF. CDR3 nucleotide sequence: TGTGCCAGCAGCAAATTGAACTTAATTCATCCTGAGGTGACTAGCTCTGGAAACACCATATATTTT.